Each of the 2 T cell receptor beta chains below was sequenced from the same sample in a study of blood T cell repertoires in COVID-19. Using immunoSEQ multiplex PCR, the repertoire was profiled, and TCRdb retains in-frame clones only, with some absent. The sample includes 200,000 to 250,000 clones, 82% of them seen just once. The sequenced material came from PBMCs or T cells enriched from blood (not recorded which). These receptors were taken from a woman aged 55 to 70 who had recovered from COVID-19.

The V call is TRBV28, the J call TRBJ1-5, with 7 bases matching TRBD1. From germline, CDR1 is MDHEN and CDR2 SYDVKM. The junction had 13 bases not matched to a gene; V was cut back by 6 bases and J by 2 bases. The length of the CDR3 is 17 residues. The chain's CDR3 is CASRIETGTVGNQPQHF. CDR3 DNA: TGTGCCAGCAGAATAGAGACAGGGACAGTGGGCAATCAGCCCCAGCATTTT. The full variable domain, with the rest looked up from reference TRBV28 and TRBJ1-5, is DVKVTQSSRYLVKRTGEKVFLECVQDMDHENMFWYRQDPGLGLRLIYFSYDVKMKEKGDIPEGYSVSREKKERFSLILESASTNQTSMYLCASRIETGTVGNQPQHFGDGTRLSIL.

V gene TRBV19 combines with J gene TRBJ1-2, with 8 positions matching TRBD1. From germline, CDR1 is LNHDA and CDR2 SQIVND (reference sequence). There are 16 residues in the CDR3. V dropped 7 bases and J dropped 8; count of bases not matched to a gene: 18. The DNA for the CDR3 is TGTGCCAGTACCCTCGATAAGACAGGGGCTCTGGAGGGCTACACCTTC. Translating it yields CASTLDKTGALEGYTF.